This T cell receptor (beta chain) was retrieved from a study of CD8+ T cells in alopecia areata. Whole-study context: Treated patients took oral tofacitinib at 5 to 10 mg twice daily.

Investigators isolated RNA and reverse transcribed it into cDNA to act as the sequencing template. The protocol was immunoSEQ multiplex PCR, while the TCRdb copy is restricted to in-frame clones and leaves out a portion. The sample gives approximately 61,000 clones, about 96% of which show up once; 20% to 30% is in the top ten. With respect to this clone: Its target is not known.

Individuals with alopecia areata gave both lesional scalp punch biopsies and peripheral blood for collection. Points from the study as a whole: Sequencing of scalp samples also captures resident alphabeta T cells of normal skin. Possibly because of HLA-related factors, TCR sharing was less clear across patients than in mice.

Germline-derived CDR1 and CDR2 are SQVTM and ANQGSEA. This CDR3 comprises 11 residues. This chain joins TRBV29-1 and TRBJ2-5; no firm D call. Gene TRBJ2-7 matches the end of the DNA better, so the J call may be wrong. The sample in question was CD8+ T cells sorted from blood, obtained at week 0. The origin of this receptor is a human donor with alopecia areata. The CDR3 DNA follows: TGCAGCGTTAGGATCTCCTACGAGCAGTACTTC. Amino acid sequence: CSVRISYEQYF.